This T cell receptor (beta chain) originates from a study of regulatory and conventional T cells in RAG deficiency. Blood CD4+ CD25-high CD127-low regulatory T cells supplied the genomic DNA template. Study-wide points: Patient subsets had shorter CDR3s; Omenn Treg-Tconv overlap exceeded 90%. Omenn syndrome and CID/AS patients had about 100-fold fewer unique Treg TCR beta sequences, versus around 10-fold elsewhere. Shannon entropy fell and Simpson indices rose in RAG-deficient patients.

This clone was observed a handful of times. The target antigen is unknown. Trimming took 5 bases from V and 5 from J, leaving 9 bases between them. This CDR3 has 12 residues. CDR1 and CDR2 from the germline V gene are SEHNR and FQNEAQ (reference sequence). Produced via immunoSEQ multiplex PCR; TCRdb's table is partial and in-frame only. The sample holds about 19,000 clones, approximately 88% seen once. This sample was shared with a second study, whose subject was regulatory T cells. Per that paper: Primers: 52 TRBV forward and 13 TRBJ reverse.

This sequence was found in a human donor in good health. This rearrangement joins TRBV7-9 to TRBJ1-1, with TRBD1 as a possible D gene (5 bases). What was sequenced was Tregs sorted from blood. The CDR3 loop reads CASSPGLTEAFF. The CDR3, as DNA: TGTGCCAGCAGCCCAGGGTTAACTGAAGCTTTCTTT.